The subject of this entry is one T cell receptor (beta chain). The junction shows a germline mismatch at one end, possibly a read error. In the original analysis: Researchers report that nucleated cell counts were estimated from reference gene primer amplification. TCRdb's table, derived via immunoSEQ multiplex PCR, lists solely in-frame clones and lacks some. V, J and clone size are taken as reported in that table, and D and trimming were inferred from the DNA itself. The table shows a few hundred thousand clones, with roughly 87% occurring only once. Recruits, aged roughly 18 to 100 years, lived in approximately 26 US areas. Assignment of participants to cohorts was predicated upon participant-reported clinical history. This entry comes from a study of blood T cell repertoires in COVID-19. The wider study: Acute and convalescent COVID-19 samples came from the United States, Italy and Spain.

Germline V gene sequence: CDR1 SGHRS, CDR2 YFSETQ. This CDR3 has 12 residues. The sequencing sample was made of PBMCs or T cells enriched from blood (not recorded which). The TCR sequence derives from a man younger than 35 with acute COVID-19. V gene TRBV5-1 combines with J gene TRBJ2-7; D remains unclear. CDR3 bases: TGCGCCAGCAGCTTAGACTCCTTCGAGCAGTACTTC. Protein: CASSLDSFEQYF.